A selection of T cell receptor beta chains follows, all from one sample in a study of blood T cell repertoires in COVID-19. TCRdb's table, derived via immunoSEQ multiplex PCR, lists solely in-frame clones and lacks some. The table shows about 240,000 clones, with about 88% occurring only once. The material sequenced was peripheral blood. The receptor set was obtained from a woman in her seventies with active or convalescent COVID-19. Each CDR3 is given with its conserved first and last residue. The D gene is left open where the match is weak. The size of a clone is reported for some rows only, either as once, few or many, or as a class for expanded clones.

j_call: TRBJ1-2
clone_size: once
d_call: TRBD1
v_call: TRBV6-1
cdr3_aa: CASSEASGQGAGYGYTF
cdr3_nt: TGTGCCAGCAGTGAAGCGTCGGGACAGGGGGCTGGCTATGGCTACACCTTC

j_call: TRBJ1-1
clone_size: .
d_call: TRBD1
v_call: TRBV5-8
cdr3_aa: CASSYPGQGLWTEAFF
cdr3_nt: TGTGCCAGCAGCTATCCGGGACAGGGGCTGTGGACTGAAGCTTTCTTT

j_call: TRBJ2-7
clone_size: .
d_call: .
v_call: TRBV12-3/TRBV12-4
cdr3_aa: CASSLQGVDEQYF
cdr3_nt: TGTGCCAGCAGTTTACAAGGGGTAGACGAGCAGTACTTC

j_call: TRBJ1-5
clone_size: .
d_call: TRBD1
v_call: TRBV6-2/TRBV6-3
cdr3_aa: CASSSDRENQPQHF
cdr3_nt: TGTGCCAGCAGTAGCGACAGGGAAAATCAGCCCCAGCATTTT

j_call: TRBJ1-1
clone_size: .
d_call: .
v_call: TRBV7-3
cdr3_aa: CASSEIGDTEAFF
cdr3_nt: TGTGCCAGCAGCGAAATCGGAGACACTGAAGCTTTCTTT

j_call: TRBJ1-6
clone_size: .
d_call: .
v_call: TRBV2
cdr3_aa: CASSEQQGYNSPLHF
cdr3_nt: TGTGCCAGCAGTGAACAGCAGGGTTATAATTCACCCCTCCACTTT

j_call: TRBJ1-1
clone_size: .
d_call: .
v_call: TRBV6-5
cdr3_aa: CAVGRGTEAFF
cdr3_nt: TGTGCCGTCGGCAGGGGCACTGAAGCTTTCTTT

j_call: TRBJ1-5
clone_size: .
d_call: TRBD1
v_call: TRBV5-8
cdr3_aa: CASSSGQGISVSGQPQHF
cdr3_nt: TGTGCCAGCAGTTCAGGACAGGGTATTTCGGTATCAGGTCAGCCCCAGCATTTT

j_call: TRBJ1-2
clone_size: .
d_call: .
v_call: TRBV10-3
cdr3_aa: CATQFLPQGGYTF
cdr3_nt: TGTGCCACCCAGTTCCTTCCCCAGGGAGGATACACCTTC

j_call: TRBJ1-4
clone_size: .
d_call: TRBD1
v_call: TRBV3-1/TRBV3-2
cdr3_aa: CASSLRDSNNEKLFF
cdr3_nt: TGTGCCAGCAGCCTGCGGGACAGCAATAATGAAAAACTGTTTTTT

j_call: TRBJ2-5
clone_size: few
d_call: TRBD2
v_call: TRBV11-3
cdr3_aa: CASSQGTKETQYF
cdr3_nt: TGTGCCAGCAGCCAAGGGACTAAAGAGACCCAGTACTTC

j_call: TRBJ1-3
clone_size: .
d_call: TRBD1
v_call: TRBV29-1
cdr3_aa: CSGQGLGNTIYF
cdr3_nt: TGCAGCGGACAGGGGCTGGGAAACACCATATATTTT

j_call: TRBJ1-4
clone_size: few
d_call: TRBD1
v_call: TRBV5-5
cdr3_aa: CASSLGDRGMEKLFF
cdr3_nt: TGTGCCAGCAGCTTGGGGGACAGGGGAATGGAAAAACTGTTTTTT

j_call: TRBJ2-5
clone_size: .
d_call: TRBD2
v_call: TRBV9
cdr3_aa: CASSVEASGGGTQYF
cdr3_nt: TGTGCCAGCAGCGTAGAGGCTAGCGGGGGTGGGACCCAGTACTTC